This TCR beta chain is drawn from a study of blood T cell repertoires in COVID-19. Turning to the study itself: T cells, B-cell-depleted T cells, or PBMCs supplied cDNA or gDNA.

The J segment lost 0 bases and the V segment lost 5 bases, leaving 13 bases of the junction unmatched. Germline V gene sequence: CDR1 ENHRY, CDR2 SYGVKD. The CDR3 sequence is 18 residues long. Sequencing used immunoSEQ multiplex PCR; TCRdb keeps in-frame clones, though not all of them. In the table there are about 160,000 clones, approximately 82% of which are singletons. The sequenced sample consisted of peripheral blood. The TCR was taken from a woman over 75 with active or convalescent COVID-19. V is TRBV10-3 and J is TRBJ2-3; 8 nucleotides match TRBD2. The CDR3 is CAISSPGGRNASTDTQYF. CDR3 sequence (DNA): TGTGCCATCAGTTCTCCGGGGGGGCGAAACGCTAGCACAGATACGCAGTATTTT.